This paragraph covers one T cell receptor (beta chain) sequence. Its specificity is not known. The method was immunoSEQ multiplex PCR; TCRdb's version includes in-frame clones alone and lacks a portion of them. The profile covers around 100,000 clones, with over 85% appearing a single time and approximately 2.2% taken by the ten largest. The sample belongs to a study of T cell responses to AZD1222 COVID-19 vaccine. Whole-study results and caveats: The sample set comprised mostly white British donors with more females, and clonal diversity was possibly underestimated.

The CDR3 runs 19 residues. The receptor comes from an adult in good health. The V call is TRBV12-1, the J call TRBJ1-5. TRBV12-1 is an annotated pseudogene. Sequenced material: peripheral blood, taken on day 0 of AZD1222 vaccination. The CDR3 is CASSFPRGGGAFSNQPQHF. The CDR3 DNA follows: TGTGCCAGCAGCTTTCCTCGGGGAGGGGGAGCCTTTAGCAATCAGCCCCAGCATTTT.